This TCR beta chain was found in a study of blood T cell repertoires in COVID-19. Per the study methods: Nucleated cell number was recorded as an estimate derived from reference gene primer amplification. Repertoires were generated with immunoSEQ multiplex PCR, while TCRdb's copy carries only in-frame clones and drops some. V, J and clone size are taken as reported in that table, and D and trimming were inferred from the DNA itself. Seen here are some 99,000 clones, over 75% observed once, and the top ten hold less than 8%. V gave up 7 bases and J gave up 1 base, with 5 bases separating them. From germline, CDR1 is SGHRS and CDR2 YFSETQ. The CDR3 is made up of 11 amino acids.

The receptor was derived from a woman aged 50 to 60 with acute or convalescent COVID-19. The gene calls are TRBV5-1 and TRBJ1-1; D unresolved. The sequenced material came from peripheral blood. This chain's CDR3 is CASRRNTEAFF. DNA of the CDR3: TGCGCCAGCCGGAGGAACACTGAAGCTTTCTTT.